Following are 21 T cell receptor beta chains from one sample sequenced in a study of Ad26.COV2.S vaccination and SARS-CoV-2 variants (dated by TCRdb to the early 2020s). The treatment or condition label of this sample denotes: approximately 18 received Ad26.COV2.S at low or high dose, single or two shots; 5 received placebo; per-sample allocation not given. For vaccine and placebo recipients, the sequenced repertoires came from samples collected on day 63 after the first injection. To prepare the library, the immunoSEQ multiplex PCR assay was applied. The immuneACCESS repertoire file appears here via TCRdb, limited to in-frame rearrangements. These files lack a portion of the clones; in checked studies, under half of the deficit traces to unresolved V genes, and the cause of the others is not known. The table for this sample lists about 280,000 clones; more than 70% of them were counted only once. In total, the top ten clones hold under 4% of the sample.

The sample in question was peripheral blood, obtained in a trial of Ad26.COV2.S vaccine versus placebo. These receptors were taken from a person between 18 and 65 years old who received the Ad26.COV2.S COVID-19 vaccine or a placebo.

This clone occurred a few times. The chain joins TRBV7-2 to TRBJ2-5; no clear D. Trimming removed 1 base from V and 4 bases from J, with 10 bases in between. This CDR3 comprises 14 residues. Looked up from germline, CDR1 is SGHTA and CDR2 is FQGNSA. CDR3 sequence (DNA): TGTGCCAGCAGCTTAGATCAGCGCGTAGAGACCCAGTACTTC. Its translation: CASSLDQRVETQYF.

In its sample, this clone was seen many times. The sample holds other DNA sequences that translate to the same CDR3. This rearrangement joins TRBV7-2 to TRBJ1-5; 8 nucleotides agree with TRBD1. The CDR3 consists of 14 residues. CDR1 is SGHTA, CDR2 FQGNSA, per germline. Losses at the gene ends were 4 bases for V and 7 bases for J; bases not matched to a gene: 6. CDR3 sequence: CASSSQGAGQPQHF. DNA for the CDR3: TGTGCCAGCAGCTCTCAGGGGGCCGGGCAGCCCCAGCATTTT.

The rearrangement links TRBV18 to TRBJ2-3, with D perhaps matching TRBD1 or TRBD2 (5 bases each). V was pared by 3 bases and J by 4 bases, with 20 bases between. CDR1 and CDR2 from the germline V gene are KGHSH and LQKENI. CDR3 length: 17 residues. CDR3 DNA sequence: TGTGCCAGCTCACCGTTGCGAGGGACGACTAATTCAGATACGCAGTATTTT. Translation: CASSPLRGTTNSDTQYF.

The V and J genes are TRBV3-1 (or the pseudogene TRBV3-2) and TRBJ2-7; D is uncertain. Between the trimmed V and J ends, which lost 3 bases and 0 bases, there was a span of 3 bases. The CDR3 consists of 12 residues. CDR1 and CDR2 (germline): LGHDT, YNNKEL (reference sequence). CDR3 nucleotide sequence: TGTGCCAGCAGCCACCTCTCCTACGAGCAGTACTTC. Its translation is CASSHLSYEQYF.

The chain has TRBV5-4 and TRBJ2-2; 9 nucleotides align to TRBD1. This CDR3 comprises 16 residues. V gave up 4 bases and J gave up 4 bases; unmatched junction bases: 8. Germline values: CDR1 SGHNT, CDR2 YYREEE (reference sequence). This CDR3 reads CASSTGQGRITGELFF. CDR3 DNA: TGTGCCAGCAGCACCGGACAGGGGCGGATCACCGGGGAGCTGTTTTTT.

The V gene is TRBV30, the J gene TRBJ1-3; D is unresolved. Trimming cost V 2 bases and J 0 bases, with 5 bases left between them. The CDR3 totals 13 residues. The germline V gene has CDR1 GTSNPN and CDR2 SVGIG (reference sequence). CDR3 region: CAWSISSGNTIYF. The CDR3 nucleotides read TGTGCCTGGAGTATTAGCTCTGGAAACACCATATATTTT. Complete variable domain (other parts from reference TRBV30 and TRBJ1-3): SQTIHQWPATLVQPVGSPLSLECTVEGTSNPNLYWYRQAAGRGLQLLFYSVGIGQISSEVPQNLSASRPQDRQFILSSKKLLLSDSGFYLCAWSISSGNTIYFGEGSWLTVV.

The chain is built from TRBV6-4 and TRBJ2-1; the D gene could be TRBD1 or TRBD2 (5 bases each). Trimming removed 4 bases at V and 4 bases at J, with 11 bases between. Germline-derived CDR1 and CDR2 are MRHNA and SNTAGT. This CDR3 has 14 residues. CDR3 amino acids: CASSAGTEYNEQFF. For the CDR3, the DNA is TGTGCCAGCAGTGCCGGGACGGAGTACAATGAGCAGTTCTTC.

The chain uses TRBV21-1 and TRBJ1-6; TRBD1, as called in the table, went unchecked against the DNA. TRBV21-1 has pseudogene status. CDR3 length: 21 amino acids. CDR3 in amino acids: CASSTESLRQADTLYNSPLHF. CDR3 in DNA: TGTGCCAGCAGCACGGAAAGCCTGAGACAGGCCGATACCCTCTATAATTCACCCCTCCACTTT.

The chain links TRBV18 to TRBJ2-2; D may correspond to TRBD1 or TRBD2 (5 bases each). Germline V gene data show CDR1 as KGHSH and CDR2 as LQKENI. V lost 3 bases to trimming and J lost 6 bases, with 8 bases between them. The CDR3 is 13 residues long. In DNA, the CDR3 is TGTGCCAGCTCACCCCAGGGACCCGGGGAGCTGTTTTTT. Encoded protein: CASSPQGPGELFF.

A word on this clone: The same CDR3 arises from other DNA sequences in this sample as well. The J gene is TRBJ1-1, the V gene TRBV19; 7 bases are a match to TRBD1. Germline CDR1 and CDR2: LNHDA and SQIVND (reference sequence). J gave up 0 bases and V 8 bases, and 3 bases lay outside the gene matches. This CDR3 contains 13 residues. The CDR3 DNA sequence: TGTGCCAGTCAGGACAGGCTGAACACTGAAGCTTTCTTT. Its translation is CASQDRLNTEAFF.

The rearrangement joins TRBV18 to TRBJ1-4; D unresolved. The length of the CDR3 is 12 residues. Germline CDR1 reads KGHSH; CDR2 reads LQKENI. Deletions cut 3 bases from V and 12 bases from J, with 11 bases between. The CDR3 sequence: CASSPAWEELFF. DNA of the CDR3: TGTGCCAGCTCACCCGCTTGGGAGGAACTGTTTTTT.

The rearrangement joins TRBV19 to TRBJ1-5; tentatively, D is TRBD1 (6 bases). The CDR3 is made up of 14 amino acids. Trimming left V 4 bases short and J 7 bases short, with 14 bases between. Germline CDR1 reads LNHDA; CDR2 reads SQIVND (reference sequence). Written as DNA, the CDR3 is TGTGCCAGTAGTAAGGACAGTTGGGTCCAGCCCCAGCATTTT. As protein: CASSKDSWVQPQHF.

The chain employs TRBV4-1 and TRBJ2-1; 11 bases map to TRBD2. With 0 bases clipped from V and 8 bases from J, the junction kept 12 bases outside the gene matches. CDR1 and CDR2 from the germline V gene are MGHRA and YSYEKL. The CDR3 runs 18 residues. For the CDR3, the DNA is TGCGCCAGCAGCCAAGATATGGGGACTAGCGGACCCGGCCATGAGCAGTTCTTC. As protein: CASSQDMGTSGPGHEQFF.

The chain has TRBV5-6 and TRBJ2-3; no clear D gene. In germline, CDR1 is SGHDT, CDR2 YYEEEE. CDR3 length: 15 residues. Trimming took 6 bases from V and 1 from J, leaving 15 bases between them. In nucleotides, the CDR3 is TGTGCCAGCACCATAGGTCCCCGGCGCACAGATACGCAGTATTTT. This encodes CASTIGPRRTDTQYF.

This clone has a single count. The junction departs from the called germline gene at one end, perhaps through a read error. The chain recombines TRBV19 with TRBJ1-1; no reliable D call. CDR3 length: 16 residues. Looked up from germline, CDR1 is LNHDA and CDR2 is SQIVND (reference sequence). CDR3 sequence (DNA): TGTACCAGTAGTATCGGAAAGGGATGGGCCAACACTGAAGCTTTCTTT. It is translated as CTSSIGKGWANTEAFF.

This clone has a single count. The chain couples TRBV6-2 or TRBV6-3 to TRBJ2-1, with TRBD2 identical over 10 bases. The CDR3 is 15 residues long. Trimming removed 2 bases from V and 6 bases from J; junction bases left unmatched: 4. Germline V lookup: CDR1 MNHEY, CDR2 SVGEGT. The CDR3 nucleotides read TGTGCCAGCAGTTACGCCCAGCGGGGGGGCAATGAGCAGTTCTTC. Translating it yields CASSYAQRGGNEQFF.

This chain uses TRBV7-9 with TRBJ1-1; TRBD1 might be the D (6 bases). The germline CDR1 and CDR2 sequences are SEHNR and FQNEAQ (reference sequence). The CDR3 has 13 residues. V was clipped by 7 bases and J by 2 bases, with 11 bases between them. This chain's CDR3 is CASTWGLNTEAFF. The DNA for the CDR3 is TGTGCCAGCACCTGGGGGCTAAACACTGAAGCTTTCTTT.

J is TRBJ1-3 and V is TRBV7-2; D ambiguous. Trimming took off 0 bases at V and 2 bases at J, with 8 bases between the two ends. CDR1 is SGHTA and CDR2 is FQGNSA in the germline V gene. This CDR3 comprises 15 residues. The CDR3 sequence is CASSLAVGPGNTIYF. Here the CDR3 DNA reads TGTGCCAGCAGCTTAGCGGTAGGGCCTGGAAACACCATATATTTT.

CDR3 amino acids: CASSPRLGELFYGYTF. CDR3 sequence (DNA): TGCGCCAGCAGCCCCCGTCTAGGGGAATTATTCTATGGCTACACCTTC. The chain couples TRBV4-3 to TRBJ1-2; a weak D match, TRBD1 (5 bases). CDR3 length: 16 amino acids. Germline CDR1 is LGHNA and CDR2 is YSLEER. V was trimmed by 4 bases and J by 4 bases, leaving 19 bases between them.

The CDR3: CASTLGQGHEKLFF. CDR3 bases: TGTGCCAGCACTCTAGGACAGGGCCACGAAAAACTGTTTTTT. The chain links TRBV6-5 to TRBJ1-4; the match to TRBD1 covers 8 bases. V shed 7 bases, J shed 8 bases, and the junction held 9 bases outside the gene matches. Germline V lookup: CDR1 MNHEY, CDR2 SVGAGI. The CDR3 sequence is 14 residues long.

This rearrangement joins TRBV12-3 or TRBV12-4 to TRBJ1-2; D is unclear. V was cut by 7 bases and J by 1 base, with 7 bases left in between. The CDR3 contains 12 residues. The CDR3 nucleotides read TGTGCCAGCAAACGGAGTAACTATGGCTACACCTTC. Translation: CASKRSNYGYTF.